Presented here are 27 T cell receptor beta chains from one specimen sequenced in a study of cytomegalovirus exposure and HLA in healthy donors. The PCR ran on 60 Vbeta and 13 Jbeta primers. Here immunoSEQ multiplex PCR was the method, and the copy in TCRdb shows in-frame clones only, minus some. The sample lists about 130,000 clones, about 84% occurring once. The sample was PBMCs. The receptor source for this set is a man between 18 and 35 years old in good health and CMV-seropositive.

The rearrangement links TRBV18 to TRBJ2-1; TRBD2 aligns across 9 bases. The CDR3 runs to 15 residues. CDR1 is KGHSH and CDR2 is LQKENI in the germline V gene. V was clipped by 3 bases and J by 7 bases; unmatched bases: 7. The CDR3 loop is CASSPPSGRRNEQFF. The CDR3 DNA is TGTGCCAGCTCACCGCCAAGCGGGAGGAGAAATGAGCAGTTCTTC.

This clone was seen more than once but under ten times. The chain combines TRBV23-1 with TRBJ1-1; 8 nucleotides agree with TRBD1. TRBV23-1 is designated an ORF whose function remains uncertain. J gave up 5 bases and V 2 bases, and 7 bases lay outside the gene matches. The CDR3 is 15 amino acids. The DNA for the CDR3 is TGCGCCAGCAGTCAAGCCAGGGGGCGGAGGACTGAAGCTTTCTTT. Protein product: CASSQARGRRTEAFF.

The chain links TRBV6-5 to TRBJ2-7; D not resolved. This CDR3 comprises 11 residues. Germline V gene data show CDR1 as MNHEY and CDR2 as SVGAGI. V was pared by 4 bases and J by 9 bases, with 10 bases between. CDR3 coding DNA: TGTGCCAGCAGTTCCGGGTTCGGGCAGTACTTC. It is translated as CASSSGFGQYF.

The chain employs TRBV7-9 and TRBJ1-2; D gene uncertain. V was clipped by 2 bases and J by 4 bases, with 14 bases between them. The CDR3 has 15 amino acids. Germline values: CDR1 SEHNR, CDR2 FQNEAQ (reference sequence). CDR3 residues: CASSLLQEGRYGYTF. CDR3 sequence (DNA): TGTGCCAGCAGCTTACTGCAGGAGGGCCGCTATGGCTACACCTTC. The full variable domain, completed using reference TRBV7-9 and TRBJ1-2, is DTGVSQNPRHKITKRGQNVTFRCDPISEHNRLYWYRQTLGQGPEFLTYFQNEAQLEKSRLLSDRFSAERPKGSFSTLEIQRTEQGDSAMYLCASSLLQEGRYGYTFGSGTRLTVV.

This clone was recorded only once. The chain joins TRBV9 to TRBJ2-1, with D possibly matching TRBD1 (6 bases). V was shortened by 3 bases and J by 0 bases, with 13 bases between the two germline ends. The CDR3 contains 16 residues. CDR1 and CDR2 (germline): SGDLS, YYNGEE. The CDR3 loop is CASSGGGQSSYNEQFF. The CDR3 DNA follows: TGTGCCAGCAGCGGAGGAGGACAGAGCTCCTACAATGAGCAGTTCTTC.

The CDR3 reads CASSLVPTGGPRKTQYF. The CDR3 DNA reads TGTGCCAGCAGCTTAGTCCCGACGGGGGGGCCGCGGAAGACCCAGTACTTC. The J gene is TRBJ2-5, the V gene TRBV7-2, with 8 nucleotides matching TRBD2. The CDR3 has 17 residues. Germline lookup yields CDR1 SGHTA and CDR2 FQGNSA. The ends lost 1 base at V and 6 bases at J; junction bases unmatched: 13. Full variable domain (remainder filled in from reference TRBV7-2 and TRBJ2-5): GAGVSQSPSNKVTEKGKDVELRCDPISGHTALYWYRQSLGQGLEFLIYFQGNSAPDKSGLPSDRFSAERTGGSVSTLTIQRTQQEDSAVYLCASSLVPTGGPRKTQYFGPGTRLLVL.

This rearrangement joins TRBV5-1 to TRBJ1-1; no clear D gene. The CDR3 length is 13 residues. The germline CDR1 and CDR2 sequences are SGHRS and YFSETQ. Between the trimmed V and J ends, which lost 2 bases and 3 bases, there was a span of 8 bases. Written as DNA, the CDR3 is TGCGCCAGCAGCTTCACTAGGGACACTGAAGCTTTCTTT. Residues: CASSFTRDTEAFF.

This clone was found once. The V call is TRBV10-1, the J call TRBJ2-7; the D is unclear. Trimming removed 6 bases at V and 2 bases at J, with 14 bases between. CDR3 size: 14 residues. CDR1 is WNHNN, CDR2 SYGVQD, per germline (reference sequence). The CDR3, as DNA: TGCGCCAGCAGCCGAGGCCTAGAACCCTACGAGCAGTACTTC. Translation: CASSRGLEPYEQYF.

The CDR3 nucleotides are TGTGCCTGGAGTAGGGGACTGCCCGGTGGGGAGCTGTTTTTT. Translating it yields CAWSRGLPGGELFF. The chain links TRBV30 to TRBJ2-2; the D gene is possibly TRBD2 (6 bases). CDR3 length: 14 residues. V lost 2 bases and J lost 8, with 15 bases in between. The germline V gene has CDR1 GTSNPN and CDR2 SVGIG (reference sequence). Complete variable domain (other parts from reference TRBV30 and TRBJ2-2): SQTIHQWPATLVQPVGSPLSLECTVEGTSNPNLYWYRQAAGRGLQLLFYSVGIGQISSEVPQNLSASRPQDRQFILSSKKLLLSDSGFYLCAWSRGLPGGELFFGEGSRLTVL.

This clone was counted a single time. The chain combines TRBV11-3 with TRBJ2-5, with D possibly being TRBD2 (6 bases). Deletions cut 7 bases from V and 4 bases from J, with 25 bases between. Germline CDR1 reads SGHNT; CDR2 reads YENEEA. CDR3 size: 17 residues. CDR3 bases: TGTGCCAGCACCCTAGGTCCGGGGGAGGTTCAGGTAGAGACCCAGTACTTC. It yields the protein CASTLGPGEVQVETQYF.

The chain carries TRBV18 and TRBJ2-3, with TRBD2 matching over 8 bases. The V segment lost 8 bases and the J segment 4 bases; nucleotides outside the gene matches: 11. The germline gives CDR1 KGHSH, CDR2 LQKENI. The CDR3 contains 15 residues. This CDR3 reads CASGGGSSRPDTQYF. For the CDR3, the DNA is TGTGCCAGCGGCGGGGGGTCCAGTCGCCCAGATACGCAGTATTTT.

The chain recombines TRBV27 with TRBJ1-2, with a tentative D call TRBD1 (6 bases). The germline gives CDR1 MNHEY, CDR2 SMNVEV (reference sequence). This CDR3 contains 18 residues. Trimming stripped 0 bases from V and 4 bases from J, with 21 bases between. The CDR3 here is CASSLSAHRDPGGYGYTF. The CDR3 coding sequence is TGTGCCAGCAGTTTATCCGCCCACAGGGACCCAGGAGGCTATGGCTACACCTTC.

J is TRBJ1-1 and V is TRBV5-1; TRBD1 aligns across 8 bases. Germline CDR1 is SGHRS and CDR2 is YFSETQ. V trimming: 0 bases; J trimming: 1 base; junction bases outside the gene matches: 5. CDR3 length: 16 amino acids. The CDR3 DNA follows: TGCGCCAGCAGCTTGGAAGGGACAGGACCGAACACTGAAGCTTTCTTT. Amino acid sequence: CASSLEGTGPNTEAFF.

This clone was seen once. J is TRBJ2-5 and V is TRBV5-1; 7 positions match TRBD1. Germline V CDR1 and CDR2: SGHRS, YFSETQ. Trimming removed 4 bases from V and 6 bases from J; junction bases left unmatched: 3. The CDR3 has 12 residues. CDR3 loop: CASSTDRKTQYF. In nucleotides, the CDR3 is TGCGCCAGCAGCACGGACAGGAAGACCCAGTACTTC.

Written as DNA, the CDR3 is TGCGCCAGCAGCTTGGCCTCAGGAACCCGCTATGGCTACACCTTC. Amino acids: CASSLASGTRYGYTF. The J gene is TRBJ1-2, the V gene TRBV5-1; D not resolved. This CDR3 region has 15 residues. V was clipped by 0 bases and J by 4 bases, with 13 bases between them. CDR1 SGHRS and CDR2 YFSETQ come from the germline V gene.

The chain joins TRBV7-2 to TRBJ2-3; 7 positions match TRBD1. This CDR3 has 15 residues. J gave up 4 bases and V 2 bases, and 6 bases lay outside the gene matches. Germline CDR1 reads SGHTA; CDR2 reads FQGNSA. The CDR3 DNA reads as TGTGCCAGCAGCTTATGGGACAGCGGTTCAGATACGCAGTATTTT. This gives the protein CASSLWDSGSDTQYF. Based on the CDR3 plus reference TRBV7-2 and TRBJ2-3, the full variable domain is GAGVSQSPSNKVTEKGKDVELRCDPISGHTALYWYRQSLGQGLEFLIYFQGNSAPDKSGLPSDRFSAERTGGSVSTLTIQRTQQEDSAVYLCASSLWDSGSDTQYFGPGTRLTVL.

This clone was detected once. The rearrangement joins TRBV7-2 to TRBJ2-2, with D unresolved. The germline V gene has CDR1 SGHTA and CDR2 FQGNSA. The CDR3 contains 13 residues. Trimming stripped 3 bases from V and 7 bases from J, with 9 bases between. CDR3 coding DNA: TGTGCCAGCAGCTTTAGTTCAAACGGGGAGCTGTTTTTT. This encodes CASSFSSNGELFF.

The CDR3 spells CASSLVQSSYEQYF. Here the CDR3 DNA reads TGCGCCAGCAGCTTGGTACAGAGCTCCTACGAGCAGTACTTC. The V and J genes are TRBV5-1 and TRBJ2-5; unclear D gene. The J call may be wrong; the DNA end is better matched by TRBJ2-7. Germline CDR1 SGHRS, CDR2 YFSETQ. This CDR3 has 14 residues.

The V and J genes are TRBV5-4 and TRBJ2-6; D is perhaps TRBD1 (6 bases). V was shortened by 0 bases and J by 2 bases, with 6 bases between the two germline ends. Germline-derived CDR1 and CDR2 are SGHNT and YYREEE (reference sequence). The CDR3 sequence is 15 residues long. The CDR3, as DNA: TGTGCCAGCAGCTTGGACAGGGCTGGGGCCAACGTCCTGACTTTC. It yields the protein CASSLDRAGANVLTF.

Only a few counts were recorded for this clone. The chain joins TRBV25-1 to TRBJ1-5; 7 bases line up with TRBD1. V was clipped by 7 bases and J by 6 bases; unmatched bases: 3. CDR3 length: 12 residues. Germline CDR1 MGHDK, CDR2 SYGVNS. The CDR3 loop is CASKGAGQPQHF. The DNA for the CDR3 is TGTGCCAGCAAGGGGGCGGGTCAGCCCCAGCATTTT.

This clone was seen more than once but under ten times. This chain joins TRBV18 and TRBJ2-3; a possible D gene is TRBD2 (6 bases). V gave up 3 bases and J gave up 5 bases, with 12 bases separating them. The CDR3 is made up of 14 amino acids. Per the germline V gene, CDR1 is KGHSH and CDR2 is LQKENI. Written as DNA, the CDR3 is TGTGCCAGCTCACCTGAGTTCGGGGGAGATACGCAGTATTTT. Its translation: CASSPEFGGDTQYF.

The chain carries TRBV30 and TRBJ2-5, with 9 bases that match TRBD2. This CDR3 is 15 amino acids long. V lost 2 bases to trimming and J lost 5 bases; unmatched junction nucleotides: 9. Germline V gene sequence: CDR1 GTSNPN, CDR2 SVGIG (reference sequence). CDR3: CAWSLAGGPGETQYF. The CDR3 DNA reads as TGTGCCTGGAGTTTGGCGGGAGGGCCGGGGGAGACCCAGTACTTC.

The V call is TRBV7-9, the J call TRBJ2-2; 7 bases fit TRBD2. The V segment lost 1 base and the J segment 6 bases; nucleotides outside the gene matches: 8. Germline CDR1 is SEHNR and CDR2 is FQNEAQ (reference sequence). CDR3 length: 16 residues. The DNA of the CDR3 is TGTGCCAGCAGCTTAGTCGGCGGGAGTCCCCCCGGGGAGCTGTTTTTT. Protein: CASSLVGGSPPGELFF. The complete variable domain, with remaining parts taken from reference TRBV7-9 and TRBJ2-2, reads DTGVSQNPRHKITKRGQNVTFRCDPISEHNRLYWYRQTLGQGPEFLTYFQNEAQLEKSRLLSDRFSAERPKGSFSTLEIQRTEQGDSAMYLCASSLVGGSPPGELFFGEGSRLTVL.

V is TRBV11-2 and J is TRBJ2-5, with D tentatively TRBD2 (5 bases). CDR3 length: 16 amino acids. Germline lookup yields CDR1 SGHAT and CDR2 FQNNGV. Trimming took off 5 bases at V and 5 bases at J, with 21 bases between the two ends. CDR3 region: CASSDTRTRVFETQYF. CDR3 DNA sequence: TGTGCCAGCAGCGACACCAGGACGAGGGTATTCGAGACCCAGTACTTC.

This rearrangement joins TRBV4-1 to TRBJ2-1; 8 nucleotides agree with TRBD2. The CDR3 spans 15 residues. V trimming: 4 bases; J trimming: 7 bases; junction bases outside the gene matches: 9. CDR1 MGHRA and CDR2 YSYEKL come from the germline V gene. CDR3 sequence reads: CASSLTSGTLNEQFF. DNA for the CDR3: TGCGCCAGCAGCCTTACTAGCGGAACTTTAAATGAGCAGTTCTTC.

The gene calls are TRBV19 and TRBJ2-1; 8 positions agree with TRBD2. The V and J ends lost 6 bases and 5 bases, in that order; junction bases with no gene match: 6. This CDR3 has 14 residues. Germline CDR1 is LNHDA and CDR2 is SQIVND (reference sequence). The CDR3 loop is CASSRLASHNEQFF. The CDR3 nucleotides are TGTGCCAGTAGCCGACTAGCGAGTCACAATGAGCAGTTCTTC.

The chain carries TRBV6-1 and TRBJ2-7, with 10 nucleotides matching TRBD2. CDR3 size: 13 residues. Germline CDR1 MNHNS, CDR2 SASEGT. V gave up 8 bases and J gave up 4 bases; unmatched junction bases: 5. The CDR3 is CASRTSGAYEQYF. CDR3 in DNA: TGTGCCAGCCGTACTAGCGGGGCTTACGAGCAGTACTTC.